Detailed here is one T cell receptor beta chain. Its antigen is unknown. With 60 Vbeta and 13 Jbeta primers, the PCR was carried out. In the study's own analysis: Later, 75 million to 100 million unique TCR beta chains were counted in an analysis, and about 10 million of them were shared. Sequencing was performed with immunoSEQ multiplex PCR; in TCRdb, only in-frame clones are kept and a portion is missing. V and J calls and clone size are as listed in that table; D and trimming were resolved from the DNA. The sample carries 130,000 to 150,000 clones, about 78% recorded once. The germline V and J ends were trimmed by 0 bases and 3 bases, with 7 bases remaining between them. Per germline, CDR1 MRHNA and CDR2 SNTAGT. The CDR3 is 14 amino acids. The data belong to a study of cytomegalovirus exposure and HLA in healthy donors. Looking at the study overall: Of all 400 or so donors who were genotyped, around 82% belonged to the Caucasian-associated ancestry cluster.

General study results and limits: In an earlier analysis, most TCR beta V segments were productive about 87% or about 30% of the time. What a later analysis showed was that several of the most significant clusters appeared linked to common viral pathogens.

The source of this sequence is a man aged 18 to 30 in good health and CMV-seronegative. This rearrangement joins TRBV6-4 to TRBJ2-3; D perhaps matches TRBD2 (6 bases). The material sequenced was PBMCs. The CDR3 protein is CASSDSGGTDTQYF. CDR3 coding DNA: TGTGCCAGCAGTGACTCTGGGGGGACAGATACGCAGTATTTT.